Below are 17 T cell receptor beta chains sequenced from a single sample in a study of blood T cells in healthy people across ages. It was with a sample-barcoded 5' primer and a J-beta primer mix that a second PCR of roughly 7 to 12 cycles was run. MiXCR, run by TCRdb on the 5' RACE reads, gives a single entry per CDR3 protein. The sample lists hundreds of thousands of distinct CDR3 sequences, approximately 30% occurring once. Sample: blood. The receptors were gathered from a woman older than 75 in good health.

This clonotype was seen many times. The chain has TRBV7-2 and TRBJ2-3; 10 nucleotides agree with TRBD2. This CDR3 is built from 15 residues. CDR1 and CDR2 (germline): SGHTA, FQGNSA. Germline trimming cut 5 bases from V and 0 bases from J; bases unmatched to any gene: 2. CDR3 residues: CASSEAGGSTDTQYF. CDR3 nucleotides: TGTGCCAGCAGCGAAGCGGGGGGGAGCACAGATACGCAGTATTTT.

This clonotype was picked up a small number of times. This rearrangement joins TRBV30 to TRBJ2-1; TRBD2 aligns across 8 bases. There are 15 residues in the CDR3. Germline trimming cut 0 bases from V and 4 bases from J; bases unmatched to any gene: 5. From germline, CDR1 is GTSNPN and CDR2 SVGIG (reference sequence). The CDR3 sequence: CAWSVSSGGYNEQFF. The CDR3 bases are TGTGCCTGGAGTGTATCGAGCGGGGGTTACAATGAGCAGTTCTTC.

Ten or more counts support this clonotype. The V and J genes are TRBV27 and TRBJ2-1, with D perhaps TRBD2 (6 bases). CDR1 and CDR2 from the germline V gene are MNHEY and SMNVEV (reference sequence). The CDR3 covers 15 residues. V was pared by 3 bases and J by 10 bases, with 19 bases between. The CDR3 is CASSFPGTPTREQFF. CDR3 DNA sequence: TGTGCCAGCAGTTTCCCGGGGACTCCTACGCGAGAGCAGTTCTTC.

The sample holds many counts of this clonotype. This sequence joins TRBV3-1 and TRBJ1-2; D unresolved. Per the germline V gene, CDR1 is LGHDT and CDR2 is YNNKEL (reference sequence). The ends were cut back, 1 base at V and 7 bases at J, with 7 bases in the middle. This CDR3 has 12 amino acids. The CDR3 bases are TGTGCCAGCAGCCAAGTAAACGGTGGCTACACCTTC. Amino acids: CASSQVNGGYTF.

This clonotype was counted many times. This chain links TRBV20-1 with TRBJ2-5; D remains ambiguous. Germline V gene lookup returns CDR1 DFQATT and CDR2 SNEGSKA (reference sequence). V was trimmed by 0 bases and J by 2 bases, leaving 10 bases between them. The CDR3 totals 14 residues. The CDR3 DNA reads TGCAGTGCTAGAGAGTCCGGCAGACAAGAGACCCAGTACTTC. It codes for CSARESGRQETQYF.

The chain recombines TRBV5-1 with TRBJ2-1; D is ambiguous. The CDR3 sequence is 16 residues long. Germline V gene sequence: CDR1 SGHRS, CDR2 YFSETQ. V gave up 4 bases and J gave up 4 bases, with 18 bases separating them. The CDR3 nucleotides are TGCGCCAGCAGCCCCGGCCTGCCCGGGCTGTACAATGAGCAGTTCTTC. It is translated as CASSPGLPGLYNEQFF.

This clonotype has a count of ten or more. This sequence joins TRBV30 and TRBJ2-1; 9 bases match TRBD1. Germline trimming cut 3 bases from V and 9 bases from J; bases unmatched to any gene: 6. The CDR3 runs to 13 residues. Germline CDR1 reads GTSNPN; CDR2 reads SVGIG (reference sequence). The DNA for the CDR3 is TGTGCCTGGAGGGGACAGGGAGGAAGTGAGCAGTTCTTC. Its protein is CAWRGQGGSEQFF.

About this clonotype: Possible read error: a much larger clone is one base away. V is TRBV11-3 and J is TRBJ2-5; D not resolved. Gene TRBJ2-7 matches the end of the DNA better, so the J call may be wrong. This CDR3 comprises 17 residues. The germline gives CDR1 SGHNT, CDR2 YENEEA. In nucleotides, the CDR3 is TGTGCCAGCAGCTTAGATCCTTCCCCGGCACCGGCGGTCGAGCAGTACTTC. It codes for CASSLDPSPAPAVEQYF.

This clonotype has ten or more counts. The CDR3 loop is CASSPSVNYGYTF. The CDR3 DNA sequence: TGCGCCAGCAGCCCGTCAGTGAACTATGGCTACACCTTC. The V call is TRBV4-3, the J call TRBJ1-2; D unresolved. The germline V and J ends were trimmed by 4 bases and 2 bases, with 8 bases remaining between them. The germline CDR1 and CDR2 sequences are LGHNA and YSLEER. CDR3 length equals 13 residues.

This clonotype was found once. At one boundary the junction diverges from the germline segment, which might be a read error. The J gene is TRBJ1-1, the V gene TRBV18, with 7 bases identical to TRBD1. The CDR3 has 14 amino acids. CDR1 is KGHSH, CDR2 LQKENI, per germline. Here the CDR3 DNA reads TGTACCAGCTCACCGACAGGGAGGAACACTGAAGCTTTCTTT. Its protein product is CTSSPTGRNTEAFF.

This clonotype was picked up many times. The rearrangement uses TRBV5-4 and TRBJ2-3, with a tentative D call TRBD2 (5 bases). The germline V gene has CDR1 SGHNT and CDR2 YYREEE (reference sequence). The CDR3 totals 14 residues. V was shortened by 0 bases and J by 5 bases, with 10 bases between the two germline ends. The CDR3: CASSLGTGGDTQYF. CDR3 nucleotide sequence: TGTGCCAGCAGCTTGGGGACTGGAGGAGATACGCAGTATTTT. Full variable domain (missing parts from reference TRBV5-4 and TRBJ2-3): ETGVTQSPTHLIKTRGQQVTLRCSSQSGHNTVSWYQQALGQGPQFIFQYYREEENGRGNFPPRFSGLQFPNYSSELNVNALELDDSALYLCASSLGTGGDTQYFGPGTRLTVL.

On this clonotype itself: A read error may explain this, as a much larger clone is one base away. The V gene is TRBV7-8, the J gene TRBJ2-7; TRBD2 might be the D (7 bases). V dropped 5 bases and J dropped 7 bases, with 27 bases sitting between them. The germline CDR1 and CDR2 sequences are SGHVS and FQNEAQ. This CDR3 spans 17 amino acids. The CDR3 sequence: CASSGGAGGNPFEEQYF. CDR3 nucleotide sequence: TGTGCCAGCAGCGGGGGGGCCGGGGGCAACCCCTTCGAGGAGCAGTACTTC.

A word on this clonotype: This may come from a read error, since a much larger clone is one base off. V and J are TRBV20-1 and TRBJ2-1, with TRBD1 matching 11 bases. The CDR3 is made up of 13 amino acids. In germline, CDR1 is DFQATT, CDR2 SNEGSKA (reference sequence). Losses at the gene ends were 7 bases for V and 7 bases for J; bases not matched to a gene: 6. This chain's CDR3 is CSVGTGGINEQFF. The CDR3 DNA sequence: TGCAGTGTGGGGACAGGGGGAATAAATGAGCAGTTCTTC.

In its sample, this clonotype was seen many times. The chain has TRBV4-2 and TRBJ2-7; D tentatively fits TRBD1 or TRBD2 (5 bases each). CDR1 and CDR2 from the germline V gene are LGHNA and YNFKEQ. The CDR3 has 15 residues. Trimming cost V 4 bases and J 0 bases, with 13 bases left between them. CDR3 sequence reads: CASSPGTASSYEQYF. In DNA, the CDR3 is TGTGCCAGCAGCCCAGGGACGGCGAGCTCCTACGAGCAGTACTTC.

The chain couples TRBV29-1 to TRBJ1-1, with D possibly matching TRBD1 (5 bases). The CDR3 spans 18 residues. The V and J ends lost 6 bases and 1 base respectively, with 27 bases between them. Germline V gene data show CDR1 as SQVTM and CDR2 as ANQGSEA. Written as DNA, the CDR3 is TGCAGCGTCCTACTCAGGGAGTCTGGCTCTCTTAGGAACACTGAAGCTTTCTTT. Translation: CSVLLRESGSLRNTEAFF.

This chain links TRBV20-1 with TRBJ1-1, with D possibly TRBD1 on 5 matching bases. The CDR3 spans 13 residues. Trimming took 6 bases from V and 1 from J, leaving 12 bases between them. Looked up from germline, CDR1 is DFQATT and CDR2 is SNEGSKA (reference sequence). The CDR3 region has the DNA TGCAGTGCCCCGACAGCGTCGAACACTGAAGCTTTCTTT. Protein sequence: CSAPTASNTEAFF.

This clonotype was detected ten times or more. The chain combines TRBV12-3 or TRBV12-4 with TRBJ1-6; D gene uncertain. The CDR3 is made up of 13 amino acids. V was pared by 8 bases and J by 10 bases, with 15 bases between. CDR3 coding DNA: TGTGCCAGCGGCCCCTTTGTTGGATCACCCCTCCACTTT. This translates into CASGPFVGSPLHF.